A selection of T cell receptor beta chains follows, all from one sample in a study of blood T cells in healthy people across ages. From the 5' RACE reads, TCRdb called clonotypes with MiXCR, one entry per CDR3 protein. The sample carries 1.5 million to 2 million distinct CDR3 sequences, over 25% recorded once. Material for sequencing was blood. These receptor sequences come from a woman between 25 and 40 years old in good health. Each CDR3 is given with its conserved first and last residue. Fields, in order: clone size, D gene, J gene, V gene, CDR3 protein, CDR3 DNA. D genes are given only for firm matches. A clone size is listed for some rows: how often the clone was seen (once, few, many), or a class if it is expanded.

few,TRBD1,TRBJ2-7,TRBV20-1,CSARAGTGGIEQYF,TGCAGTGCTCGGGCAGGGACAGGGGGAATCGAGCAGTACTTC
.,.,TRBJ1-2,TRBV2,CASREGRRKPLGGYTF,TGTGCCAGCAGAGAGGGACGTAGGAAACCATTAGGTGGCTACACCTTC
.,TRBD1,TRBJ1-5,TRBV4-1,CASSRDRGVQPQHF,TGCGCCAGCAGCCGGGACAGGGGAGTACAGCCCCAGCATTTT
.,.,TRBJ2-3,TRBV7-2,CASSPSHGGTDTQYF,TGTGCCAGCAGCCCCTCGCACGGGGGCACAGATACGCAGTATTTT
.,TRBD1,TRBJ1-4,TRBV18,CASSRGQDRRREKLFF,TGTGCCAGCTCACGCGGACAGGACCGCAGGAGGGAAAAACTGTTTTTT
.,.,TRBJ1-1,TRBV6-5,CASSYSSGGQAFF,TGTGCCAGCAGTTACTCTTCAGGCGGCCAAGCTTTCTTT
.,.,TRBJ2-3,TRBV6-6,CASIRDGTSTDTQYF,TGTGCCAGCATCCGGGACGGCACTAGCACAGATACGCAGTATTTT
few,.,TRBJ1-6,TRBV9,CASSNPSTNSPLHF,TGTGCCAGCAGCAACCCTTCGACCAATTCACCCCTCCACTTT
.,TRBD2,TRBJ2-3,TRBV9,CTSSTWDYLLRDTQYF,TGTACCAGCAGCACCTGGGACTACCTCTTGAGGGATACGCAGTATTTT
.,.,TRBJ2-7,TRBV18,CASSPGVGSDEQYF,TGTGCCAGCTCACCGGGGGTAGGATCCGACGAGCAGTACTTC
many,.,TRBJ2-4,TRBV7-2,CASSLRALEAKNIQYF,TGTGCCAGCAGCTTACGAGCTTTGGAGGCCAAAAACATTCAGTACTTC
once,TRBD1,TRBJ1-2,TRBV11-2,CASSLGRQGAHGYTF,TGTGCCAGCAGCTTAGGACGCCAGGGGGCCCATGGCTACACCTTC
many,.,TRBJ2-1,TRBV7-6,CASSLEAYISYNEQFF,TGTGCCAGCAGCTTAGAGGCCTACATAAGCTACAATGAGCAGTTCTTC
.,.,TRBJ2-7,TRBV7-9,CASSLSQAHEQYF,TGTGCCAGCAGCTTATCGCAGGCTCACGAGCAGTACTTC
.,.,TRBJ2-5,TRBV9,CASSVGGTEETQYF,TGTGCCAGCAGCGTAGGCGGGACAGAAGAGACCCAGTACTTC
.,.,TRBJ2-1,TRBV5-6,CASSKISSYNEQFF,TGTGCCAGCAGTAAGATAAGCTCCTACAATGAGCAGTTCTTC
few,TRBD1,TRBJ2-2,TRBV12-3/TRBV12-4,CASRSGTGTGELFF,TGTGCCAGCAGGTCCGGGACAGGCACCGGGGAGCTGTTTTTT
.,.,TRBJ1-6,TRBV7-9,CASSLSQGYNSPLHF,TGTGCCAGCAGCTTAAGTCAGGGGTATAATTCACCCCTCCACTTT
few,.,TRBJ2-5,TRBV12-3/TRBV12-4,CASSFQGNGETQYF,TGTGCCAGCAGTTTTCAAGGGAATGGGGAGACCCAGTACTTC
.,.,TRBJ2-2,TRBV7-2,CASSFGPGNGELFF,TGTGCCAGCAGCTTTGGACCGGGTAACGGGGAGCTGTTTTTT
.,.,TRBJ1-3,TRBV12-3/TRBV12-4,CASSRWDSGNTIYF,TGTGCCAGCAGCCGGTGGGACTCTGGAAACACCATATATTTT
few,.,TRBJ1-5,TRBV12-3/TRBV12-4,CASSESDQPQHF,TGTGCCAGCAGCGAATCGGATCAGCCCCAGCATTTT
.,.,TRBJ2-3,TRBV20-1,CSAPEGGSSDTQYF,TGCAGTGCTCCGGAGGGGGGGTCTTCAGATACGCAGTATTTT
.,TRBD1,TRBJ1-3,TRBV20-1,CSAAPRDRGGNTIYF,TGCAGTGCAGCCCCGCGGGACAGGGGGGGGAACACCATATATTTT